This T cell receptor beta chain was identified during a study of shared clonotypes between healthy human individuals. About the research overall: Donors, aged 18 to 49, were a couple of women and three men. The study's findings and limits: The authors expected sequencing depth to affect clonotype sharing among donors.

On this clone itself: Its antigen is undetermined.

Deletions cut 2 bases from V and 1 base from J, with 12 bases between. CDR1 is MNHNS and CDR2 is SASEGT in the germline V gene. The CDR3 spans 15 residues. Sequencing was performed with immunoSEQ multiplex PCR; in TCRdb, only in-frame clones are kept and a portion is missing. The table has 2,500,000 or so clones, around nine tenths seen once. None of the donors, who were healthy HIV-negative adults, had recently had acute infections or vaccinations. The sample comprised naive CD4+ T cells sorted from blood. Subset here: CD45RA+ positively selected. The chain carries TRBV6-1 and TRBJ2-7; D gene unclear. The TCR comes from a man between 18 and 29 years old in good health. CDR3 amino acids: CASSEQQSKSYEQYF. CDR3 in DNA: TGTGCCAGCAGTGAACAACAGTCAAAATCCTACGAGCAGTACTTC.